A single sample is the source of the 9 T cell receptor beta chains below, sequenced in a study of T cells in women clearing cervical HPV infection. Here immunoSEQ multiplex PCR was the method, and the copy in TCRdb shows in-frame clones only, minus some. The table for this sample gives about 20,000 clones. The sequenced sample was blood buffy coat. The source is a woman between 18 and 70 years old with a cervical HPV16 infection that either progressed to CIN3+ or cleared (not recorded which).

This CDR3 is CASRRAAAGNSPLHF. The CDR3 DNA, read in part, is TGTGCCAGCAGGCGCGCGGCGGCGGGGAATTCACCC. The V call is TRBV2, the J call TRBJ1-6; D not resolved. Coverage ceases 3 residues before the CDR3 finishes, and the germline J gene fills in the end. The CDR3 is made up of 15 amino acids. Deletions cut 6 bases from V and 7 bases from J, with 16 bases between. Germline values: CDR1 SNHLY, CDR2 FYNNEI.

A word on this clone: The read is 3 residues too short to cover the CDR3 end, so that end is filled in from the germline J gene. The J gene is TRBJ1-2, the V gene TRBV20-1, with D possibly TRBD1 on 6 matching bases. Germline V gives CDR1 DFQATT, CDR2 SNEGSKA (reference sequence). The CDR3 is 17 amino acids. CDR3 sequence reads: CSARDGWGPRFNQPYTF. The part of the CDR3 DNA that was read is TGCAGTGCTAGAGACGGCTGGGGGCCCCGATTCAATCAGCCC.

Concerning this clone: The read comes to an end 3 residues before the CDR3 does, leaving the germline J gene to fill in the end. This chain joins TRBV5-4 and TRBJ2-2, with no clear D. The CDR3 loop spans 14 amino acids. Trimming removed 4 bases at V and 5 bases at J, with 12 bases between. Germline V lookup: CDR1 SGHNT, CDR2 YYREEE (reference sequence). The CDR3 DNA, read in part, is TGTGCCAGCAGCCCCCTAAGTGAAACCGGGGAG. Translating gives CASSPLSETGE. The whole CDR3 protein reads CASSPLSETGELFF.

A note on this clone: Read sequence stops 3 residues before the CDR3 end, and the germline J gene provides the missing end. The rearrangement links TRBV7-9 to TRBJ1-1; 7 bases line up with TRBD1. This CDR3 is 14 amino acids long. Germline CDR1 and CDR2: SEHNR and FQNEAQ (reference sequence). Incomplete CDR3 DNA: TGTGCCAGCAGCCTGACAGGGTCCCAAGAGACA. Translating gives CASSLTGSQET. The complete CDR3 protein is CASSLTGSQETAFF.

Comments on this clone: The read terminates 3 residues ahead of where the CDR3 ends, so the germline J gene completes it. The chain links TRBV6-1 to TRBJ2-4, with 10 bases matching TRBD1. The CDR3 consists of 13 residues. The V and J ends lost 4 bases and 8 bases, in that order; junction bases with no gene match: 2. Germline loops: CDR1 MNHNS, CDR2 SASEGT. CDR3 DNA (partial): TGTGCCAGCAGTGGGACAGGGGGTGACATT. This encodes CASSGTGGDI. The complete CDR3 sequence is CASSGTGGDIQYF.

About this clone itself: The missing CDR3 end, 3 residues past where the read stops, is filled in from the germline J gene. The chain links TRBV18 to TRBJ1-2, with no clear D. Between the trimmed V and J ends, which lost 4 bases and 0 bases, there was a span of 15 bases. Germline CDR1 and CDR2: KGHSH and LQKENI. The CDR3 totals 16 residues. CDR3 bases read: TGTGCCAGCTCACTCTCCGCGTTAATAGCTAACTATGGC. Translating it yields CASSLSALIANYG. The full CDR3 protein reads CASSLSALIANYGYTF.

Worth noting for this clone: Read sequence stops 3 residues before the CDR3 end, and the germline J gene provides the missing end. This chain uses TRBV7-9 with TRBJ2-1, with D perhaps TRBD1 (5 bases). The V and J ends lost 4 bases and 9 bases respectively, with 10 bases between them. CDR1 and CDR2 from the germline V gene are SEHNR and FQNEAQ (reference sequence). The CDR3 has 12 residues. The CDR3 sequence: CASSWQGAEQFF. The CDR3 DNA, read in part, is TGTGCCAGCAGCTGGCAGGGCGCTGAG.

Concerning this clone: The CDR3 is cut off 3 residues early in the read; its end comes from the germline J gene. This chain joins TRBV5-1 and TRBJ2-2; D uncertain. The CDR3 runs to 15 residues. Between the trimmed V and J ends, which lost 0 bases and 5 bases, there was a span of 11 bases. Germline-derived CDR1 and CDR2 are SGHRS and YFSETQ. The covered CDR3 bases are TGCGCCAGCAGCTTGGCCGGAGACATGACCGGGGAG. This sequence encodes CASSLAGDMTGE. The complete CDR3 sequence is CASSLAGDMTGELFF.

With regard to this clone: The missing CDR3 end, 3 residues past where the read stops, is filled in from the germline J gene. V gene TRBV5-6 combines with J gene TRBJ2-7, with a possible D match to TRBD2 (5 bases). The CDR3 is 11 residues long. Trimming left V 7 bases short and J 3 bases short, with 8 bases between. The germline CDR1 and CDR2 sequences are SGHDT and YYEEEE. This CDR3 is CASSEGYEQYF. CDR3 DNA (partial): TGTGCCAGCTCTGAGGGCTACGAG.